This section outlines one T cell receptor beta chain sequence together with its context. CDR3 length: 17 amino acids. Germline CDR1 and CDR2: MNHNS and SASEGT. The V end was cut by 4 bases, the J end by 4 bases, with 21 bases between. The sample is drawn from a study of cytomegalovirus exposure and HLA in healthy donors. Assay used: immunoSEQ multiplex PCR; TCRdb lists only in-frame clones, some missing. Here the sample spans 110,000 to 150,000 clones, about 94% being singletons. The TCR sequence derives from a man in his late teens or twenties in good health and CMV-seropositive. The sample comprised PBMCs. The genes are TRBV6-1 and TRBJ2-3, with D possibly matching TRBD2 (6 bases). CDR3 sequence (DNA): TGTGCCAGCAGTGTCGTATTGGGGGGAGCGGGCTCAGATACGCAGTATTTT. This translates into CASSVVLGGAGSDTQYF.